Below are 10 T cell receptor beta chains sequenced from a single sample in a study of blood T cells in healthy people across ages. Through a sample-barcoded 5' primer and a J-beta primer mix, a second PCR was run for roughly 7 to 11 cycles. One entry per CDR3 protein, called by TCRdb with MiXCR from the 5' RACE reads. The sample includes about 1.8 million distinct CDR3 sequences, roughly 50% of them seen just once. The source material was blood. The receptor set was obtained from a woman between 40 and 50 years old in good health.

The chain combines TRBV5-5 with TRBJ1-2; 8 positions match TRBD1. The CDR3 consists of 16 residues. Germline values: CDR1 SGHKS, CDR2 YYEKEE (reference sequence). V shed 3 bases, J shed 2 bases, and the junction held 9 bases outside the gene matches. In DNA form, the CDR3 reads TGTGCCAGCAGCTCACTATCGACAGGGGTCAACTATGGCTACACCTTC. This gives the protein CASSSLSTGVNYGYTF. The full variable domain, with the rest looked up from reference TRBV5-5 and TRBJ1-2, is DAGVTQSPTHLIKTRGQQVTLRCSPISGHKSVSWYQQVLGQGPQFIFQYYEKEERGRGNFPDRFSARQFPNYSSELNVNALLLGDSALYLCASSSLSTGVNYGYTFGSGTRLTVV.

The chain links TRBV19 to TRBJ2-3; D gene ambiguous. This CDR3 is 13 amino acids long. Germline V gene data show CDR1 as LNHDA and CDR2 as SQIVND (reference sequence). V lost 2 bases, J lost 6 bases, and 9 bases lay in between. The CDR3, as DNA: TGTGCCAGTAGTATACTGACCCGCGATACGCAGTATTTT. This translates into CASSILTRDTQYF. The full variable domain, in which reference TRBV19 and TRBJ2-3 provide the parts outside the CDR3, is DGGITQSPKYLFRKEGQNVTLSCEQNLNHDAMYWYRQDPGQGLRLIYYSQIVNDFQKGDIAEGYSVSREKKESFPLTVTSAQKNPTAFYLCASSILTRDTQYFGPGTRLTVL.

The chain couples TRBV5-1 to TRBJ2-4; D ambiguous. V lost 0 bases to trimming and J lost 11 bases, with 12 bases between them. Germline-derived CDR1 and CDR2 are SGHRS and YFSETQ. This CDR3 contains 13 residues. CDR3 coding DNA: TGCGCCAGCAGCTTGGCCCCTGACTCTTTTCAGTACTTC. It codes for CASSLAPDSFQYF.

The rearrangement links TRBV29-1 to TRBJ2-7, with D maybe TRBD2 (7 bases). Judging by the DNA end, TRBJ2-5 fits better; the J call may be wrong. This CDR3 contains 15 residues. Germline loops: CDR1 SQVTM, CDR2 ANQGSEA. CDR3 in DNA: TGCAGCGTTGAGGCTTGGAGGGGGGGCCGAGAGACCCAGTACTTC. Translated: CSVEAWRGGRETQYF.

This clonotype was observed a handful of times. This chain joins TRBV27 and TRBJ2-7, with 9 bases lining up with TRBD2. V was clipped by 5 bases and J by 4 bases; unmatched bases: 6. The length of the CDR3 is 14 residues. Germline CDR1 is MNHEY and CDR2 is SMNVEV (reference sequence). This CDR3 is CASSPLSGGYEQYF. As DNA, the CDR3 is TGTGCCAGCAGTCCGCTGAGCGGGGGGTACGAGCAGTACTTC.

CDR3 DNA sequence: TGTGCCATCAGTGCGGACAGGGACCTTACAGATACGCAGTATTTT. Its translation: CAISADRDLTDTQYF. V gene TRBV10-3 combines with J gene TRBJ2-3; 8 positions agree with TRBD1. This CDR3 region has 15 residues. With V trimmed by 4 bases and J by 3 bases, 6 bases remained unmatched. CDR1 ENHRY and CDR2 SYGVKD come from the germline V gene.

The V and J genes are TRBV19 and TRBJ1-5; possible D gene TRBD1, 6 bases. This CDR3 is built from 15 residues. CDR1 is LNHDA, CDR2 SQIVND, per germline (reference sequence). The V end lost 3 bases, the J end lost 4 bases, and 13 bases lay between the germline ends. This CDR3 reads CASSMGAGPNQPQHF. The CDR3 DNA follows: TGTGCCAGTAGTATGGGGGCAGGGCCTAATCAGCCCCAGCATTTT.

The CDR3 coding sequence is TGTGCCAGCAGAGAGGGAATAAGGTACGAGCAGTACTTC. Amino acid sequence: CASREGIRYEQYF. The V call is TRBV28, the J call TRBJ2-4, with TRBD2 as a possible D gene (5 bases). Matching the DNA end better, TRBJ2-7 makes the J call doubtful. The CDR3 loop spans 13 amino acids. The V gene's germline CDR1 is MDHEN and CDR2 SYDVKM.

This chain connects TRBV20-1 to TRBJ2-3; 7 bases line up with TRBD2. The V gene end was trimmed by 4 bases and the J gene end by 1 base; junction bases not matched to a gene: 14. This CDR3 contains 17 residues. Germline CDR1 DFQATT, CDR2 SNEGSKA (reference sequence). CDR3 amino acids: CSATRLGEGSRTDTQYF. DNA of the CDR3: TGCAGTGCTACCCGATTGGGGGAGGGGTCCCGCACAGATACGCAGTATTTT.

This clonotype has a handful of counts. The rearrangement joins TRBV27 to TRBJ2-5, with D perhaps given as TRBD1 or TRBD2 (5 bases each). Germline values: CDR1 MNHEY, CDR2 SMNVEV (reference sequence). Trimming took off 6 bases at V and 10 bases at J, with 15 bases between the two ends. The CDR3 consists of 12 residues. For the CDR3, the DNA is TGTGCCAGCAGGGGCGGGCAGGGTAGCCAGTACTTC. Residues: CASRGGQGSQYF.